These 26 T cell receptor beta chains came from one sample sequenced in a study of blood T cell repertoires in COVID-19. Method: immunoSEQ multiplex PCR; TCRdb's copy keeps in-frame clones and lacks some. This sample has a few hundred thousand clones, with about nine tenths found just once. The sequencing input was peripheral blood. The origin of the receptors is a woman in her 30s who had recovered from COVID-19.

The J gene is TRBJ1-1, the V gene TRBV4-2; possible D gene TRBD1, 6 bases. The V and J ends lost 4 bases and 0 bases respectively, with 9 bases between them. The germline CDR1 and CDR2 sequences are LGHNA and YNFKEQ. The CDR3 is 14 amino acids. The CDR3 sequence: CASSRDTLNTEAFF. The CDR3 DNA sequence: TGTGCCAGCAGCCGGGACACCTTGAACACTGAAGCTTTCTTT.

The chain has TRBV10-3 and TRBJ1-2, with D uncertain. Looked up from germline, CDR1 is ENHRY and CDR2 is SYGVKD. CDR3 size: 14 residues. Trimming removed 2 bases from V and 3 bases from J, with 10 bases in between. The CDR3 region is CAISENGVDYGYTF. CDR3 in DNA: TGTGCCATCAGTGAGAACGGGGTGGACTATGGCTACACCTTC.

This clone was detected a few times. The V gene is TRBV9, the J gene TRBJ2-7; D unresolved. Germline CDR1 SGDLS, CDR2 YYNGEE. This CDR3 has 14 amino acids. With 0 bases removed from V and 2 bases from J, the gap between germline ends came to 9 bases. The CDR3 sequence: CASSVDPTTYEQYF. The CDR3 DNA sequence: TGTGCCAGCAGCGTAGATCCCACTACCTACGAGCAGTACTTC. The full variable domain, with the rest looked up from reference TRBV9 and TRBJ2-7, is DSGVTQTPKHLITATGQRVTLRCSPRSGDLSVYWYQQSLDQGLQFLIQYYNGEERAKGNILERFSAQQFPDLHSELNLSSLELGDSALYFCASSVDPTTYEQYFGPGTRLTVT.

This rearrangement joins TRBV28 to TRBJ2-7; D uncertain. The CDR3 contains 13 residues. The ends were cut back, 2 bases at V and 3 bases at J, with 8 bases in the middle. Per germline, CDR1 MDHEN and CDR2 SYDVKM. The CDR3 nucleotides are TGTGCCAGCAGTTTAGGGCAGGACTACGAGCAGTACTTC. It translates to CASSLGQDYEQYF.

This chain uses TRBV27 with TRBJ2-7; 10 nucleotides match TRBD2. The CDR3 loop spans 16 amino acids. CDR1 is MNHEY, CDR2 SMNVEV, per germline (reference sequence). V trimming: 6 bases; J trimming: 4 bases; junction bases outside the gene matches: 12. The CDR3 region is CASRRDLAGASYEQYF. The CDR3 region has the DNA TGTGCCAGCAGACGCGATCTAGCGGGGGCGAGTTACGAGCAGTACTTC.

This clone was found a few times. The gene calls are TRBV7-3 and TRBJ2-6, with D perhaps matching TRBD1 (5 bases). Trimming shortened V by 5 bases and J by 2 bases, and 10 bases separated the two germline ends. The V gene's germline CDR1 is SGHTA and CDR2 FQGTGA. The length of the CDR3 is 15 residues. The CDR3 coding sequence is TGTGCCAGCAGCAGGGGAAAGGCTGGGGCCAACGTCCTGACTTTC. Translating gives CASSRGKAGANVLTF.

V and J are TRBV7-6 and TRBJ1-1; no clear D gene. Germline V CDR1 and CDR2: SGHVS, FNYEAQ. V gave up 4 bases and J gave up 7 bases, with 7 bases separating them. The CDR3 covers 11 residues. The CDR3 DNA sequence: TGTGCCAGCAGCTGGGAGGGTGAAGCTTTCTTT. Protein sequence: CASSWEGEAFF.

The rearrangement joins TRBV5-5 to TRBJ1-2, with a possible D match to TRBD1 (5 bases). The CDR3 length is 15 residues. Germline values: CDR1 SGHKS, CDR2 YYEKEE (reference sequence). V lost 6 bases and J 4 bases, leaving 19 bases between the germline ends. CDR3 coding DNA: TGTGCCAGCATCCCCTCGGGGGTAAGTGGCTATGGCTACACCTTC. Its protein product is CASIPSGVSGYGYTF.

This clone came up once. The rearrangement uses TRBV6-2 or TRBV6-3 and TRBJ1-2; D ambiguous. Between the trimmed V and J ends, which lost 5 bases and 0 bases, there was a span of 7 bases. Germline V CDR1 and CDR2: MNHEY, SVGEGT. CDR3 size: 13 residues. CDR3 region: CASSPTPNYGYTF. In DNA, the CDR3 is TGTGCCAGCAGTCCGACACCTAACTATGGCTACACCTTC.

The chain is built from TRBV28 and TRBJ1-2; TRBD1 might be the D (6 bases). This CDR3 is 14 amino acids long. The ends were cut back, 7 bases at V and 3 bases at J, with 15 bases in the middle. Germline CDR1 is MDHEN and CDR2 is SYDVKM. CDR3 in DNA: TGTGCCAGCATCCCGACAGGACCACACTATGGCTACACCTTC. Its translation: CASIPTGPHYGYTF.

As concerns this clone: The junction differs from germline at one of its ends, possibly a read error. This chain links TRBV19 with TRBJ1-2; a possible D gene is TRBD1 (6 bases). The CDR3 runs 15 residues. The germline V gene encodes CDR1 LNHDA and CDR2 SQIVND (reference sequence). The CDR3 region is CASSILQGSYYGYTF. CDR3 sequence (DNA): TGTGCCAGTAGTATTCTTCAGGGGTCTTACTACGGCTACACCTTC.

This sequence joins TRBV19 and TRBJ2-5; 7 bases match TRBD2. Germline V CDR1 and CDR2: LNHDA, SQIVND (reference sequence). This CDR3 spans 14 amino acids. With V trimmed by 4 bases and J by 2 bases, 4 bases remained unmatched. This chain's CDR3 is CASSTGTIQETQYF. CDR3 nucleotides: TGTGCCAGTAGTACTGGGACTATTCAAGAGACCCAGTACTTC.

The rearrangement links TRBV4-3 to TRBJ2-3; 9 bases map to TRBD2. Germline V gives CDR1 LGHNA, CDR2 YSLEER. The CDR3 contains 17 residues. V lost 1 base to trimming and J lost 5 bases; unmatched junction nucleotides: 10. The CDR3 spells CASSQVAGGGAQDTQYF. DNA of the CDR3: TGCGCCAGCAGCCAAGTCGCAGGCGGGGGGGCGCAAGATACGCAGTATTTT.

This sequence joins TRBV3-1 (or the pseudogene TRBV3-2) and TRBJ2-5; TRBD1 aligns across 8 bases. CDR1 is LGHDT, CDR2 YNNKEL, per germline (reference sequence). CDR3 length: 16 residues. The J segment lost 4 bases and the V segment lost 3 bases, leaving 10 bases of the junction unmatched. DNA for the CDR3: TGTGCCAGCAGCCATTCAACGACAGGGGTGGGAGAGACCCAGTACTTC. Its translation: CASSHSTTGVGETQYF.

V and J are TRBV9 and TRBJ2-2, with 7 bases lining up with TRBD2. V lost 2 bases to trimming and J lost 0 bases; unmatched junction nucleotides: 1. The CDR3 loop spans 15 amino acids. The germline gives CDR1 SGDLS, CDR2 YYNGEE. The CDR3 DNA reads TGTGCCAGCAGCGTCGGACTAGCGAACACCGGGGAGCTGTTTTTT. This encodes CASSVGLANTGELFF.

This clone occurred a few times. V is TRBV2 and J is TRBJ1-5; D gene uncertain. The CDR3 loop spans 13 amino acids. Trimming pared 3 bases from V and 0 bases from J, leaving 3 bases between. Germline V gene lookup returns CDR1 SNHLY and CDR2 FYNNEI. In nucleotides, the CDR3 is TGTGCCAGCAGTGATCGTAGCAATCAGCCCCAGCATTTT. Translated, it gives CASSDRSNQPQHF.

The J gene is TRBJ2-6, the V gene TRBV18, with 8 bases that match TRBD1. The germline V gene has CDR1 KGHSH and CDR2 LQKENI. The CDR3 consists of 17 residues. J gave up 2 bases and V 3 bases, and 6 bases lay outside the gene matches. The CDR3 nucleotides are TGTGCCAGCTCACCCGGCTCAGGGGGCACTGGGGCCAACGTCCTGACTTTC. This encodes CASSPGSGGTGANVLTF. Supplemented by reference TRBV18 and TRBJ2-6, the full variable domain reads NAGVMQNPRHLVRRRGQEARLRCSPMKGHSHVYWYRQLPEEGLKFMVYLQKENIIDESGMPKERFSAEFPKEGPSILRIQQVVRGDSAAYFCASSPGSGGTGANVLTFGAGSRLTVL.

This sequence joins TRBV7-6 and TRBJ1-2; D not resolved. The CDR3 loop spans 11 amino acids. Trimming cost V 4 bases and J 8 bases, with 8 bases left between them. Germline CDR1 reads SGHVS; CDR2 reads FNYEAQ. This chain's CDR3 is CASSSLGGYTF. In DNA, the CDR3 is TGTGCCAGCAGCTCCCTCGGGGGCTACACCTTC.

This chain uses TRBV7-3 with TRBJ1-1; a weak D match, TRBD1 (5 bases). Between the trimmed V and J ends, which lost 5 bases and 1 base, there was a span of 14 bases. The CDR3 length is 15 residues. Germline V lookup: CDR1 SGHTA, CDR2 FQGTGA. This CDR3 is CASSPRGGQNTEAFF. CDR3 coding DNA: TGTGCCAGCAGCCCCCGAGGTGGACAGAACACTGAAGCTTTCTTT.

This clone was counted only a few times. This sequence joins TRBV3-1 (or the pseudogene TRBV3-2) and TRBJ2-7; no firm D call. The germline V gene encodes CDR1 LGHDT and CDR2 YNNKEL (reference sequence). V gave up 1 base and J gave up 0 bases, with 7 bases separating them. This CDR3 comprises 14 residues. The CDR3 loop reads CASSQVPSSYEQYF. Written as DNA, the CDR3 is TGTGCCAGCAGCCAAGTTCCGAGCTCCTACGAGCAGTACTTC.

This sequence joins TRBV13 and TRBJ1-2, with 9 bases fitting TRBD1. The length of the CDR3 is 17 residues. Germline V gives CDR1 PRHDT, CDR2 FYEKMQ (reference sequence). V lost 3 bases and J lost 7; bases outside the gene matches: 15. Here the CDR3 reads CASSLGPTGGELGGYTF. As DNA, the CDR3 is TGTGCCAGCAGCTTGGGACCAACAGGGGGCGAGCTCGGTGGCTACACCTTC.

The J gene is TRBJ1-2, the V gene TRBV7-8, with unresolved D. This CDR3 comprises 16 residues. Germline CDR1 and CDR2: SGHVS and FQNEAQ. V was trimmed by 5 bases and J by 6 bases, leaving 22 bases between them. Here the CDR3 reads CASSPRLDWDRDGYTF. CDR3 bases: TGTGCCAGCAGCCCTCGATTGGACTGGGATCGAGATGGCTACACCTTC.

The chain recombines TRBV9 with TRBJ1-2; tentative D call: TRBD1 (5 bases). Germline assignment: CDR1 SGDLS and CDR2 YYNGEE. Between the trimmed V and J ends, which lost 4 bases and 6 bases, there was a span of 16 bases. The CDR3 has 14 residues. DNA of the CDR3: TGTGCCAGCAGCAAACGTGGGCAGGGCGATGGCTACACCTTC. Protein: CASSKRGQGDGYTF.

The chain employs TRBV27 and TRBJ1-1, with D unresolved. The germline V gene has CDR1 MNHEY and CDR2 SMNVEV (reference sequence). The V end lost 3 bases, the J end lost 1 base, and 9 bases lay between the germline ends. The CDR3 extends over 14 amino acids. CDR3 in DNA: TGTGCCAGCAGTTTGAGTGGTTGGAACACTGAAGCTTTCTTT. Amino acids: CASSLSGWNTEAFF.

J is TRBJ1-1 and V is TRBV9; TRBD1 aligns across 7 bases. The germline V gene encodes CDR1 SGDLS and CDR2 YYNGEE. CDR3 length: 16 residues. V lost 0 bases to trimming and J lost 2 bases; unmatched junction nucleotides: 7. CDR3 nucleotides: TGTGCCAGCAGCGTAGTACCGACAGGGAGAAACACTGAAGCTTTCTTT. It yields the protein CASSVVPTGRNTEAFF.

The V call is TRBV4-2, the J call TRBJ2-7, with TRBD1 identical over 8 bases. The ends lost 0 bases at V and 2 bases at J; junction bases unmatched: 9. The germline V gene has CDR1 LGHNA and CDR2 YNFKEQ. CDR3 size: 17 residues. In DNA, the CDR3 is TGTGCCAGCAGCCAAGAGGTTACAGGGGGGCGCCCCTACGAGCAGTACTTC. Translating it yields CASSQEVTGGRPYEQYF.